The 23 T cell receptor beta chains given below trace back to one sample, sequenced in a study of early T cells in non-severe SARS-CoV-2 infection. MiXCR, run by TCRdb on the 5' RACE reads, gives a single entry per CDR3 protein. This repertoire shows tens of thousands of distinct CDR3 sequences, approximately 6.2% found once; its top ten account for roughly 20%. The sequences come from whole blood, collected at baseline. These receptors came from an adult who was a healthcare worker with PCR-confirmed SARS-CoV-2 infection or an uninfected control (not recorded which).

This clonotype was counted ten times or more. The chain links TRBV4-3 to TRBJ2-1; D perhaps matches TRBD1 (6 bases). V was pared by 2 bases and J by 8 bases, with 19 bases between. Germline CDR1 and CDR2: LGHNA and YSLEER. The CDR3 is 16 amino acids. DNA for the CDR3: TGCGCCAGCAGCCAATCGGGACAAAGGTCTTACGATGAGCAGTTCTTC. It codes for CASSQSGQRSYDEQFF.

The J gene is TRBJ2-7, the V gene TRBV3-1; D is unclear. Trimming cost V 0 bases and J 9 bases, with 6 bases left between them. CDR3 size: 11 residues. Germline V lookup: CDR1 LGHDT, CDR2 YNNKEL (reference sequence). The CDR3 DNA reads TGTGCCAGCAGCCAAGATATTCTGCAGTACTTC. This encodes CASSQDILQYF.

J is TRBJ1-1 and V is TRBV10-3; TRBD1 might be the D (5 bases). The CDR3 sequence is 11 residues long. The germline gives CDR1 ENHRY, CDR2 SYGVKD. The ends were cut back, 10 bases at V and 1 base at J, with 7 bases in the middle. The CDR3 is CATTENTEAFF. CDR3 coding DNA: TGTGCCACGACAGAGAACACTGAAGCTTTCTTT.

The CDR3 DNA follows: TGTGCCAGCAGCCAAGTCTGGTCAGGGAGGAGGGAGCAGTACTTC. Translating it yields CASSQVWSGRREQYF. The rearrangement links TRBV3-1 to TRBJ2-7, with a weak D call TRBD2 (6 bases). CDR3 size: 15 residues. V dropped 1 base and J dropped 7 bases, with 17 bases sitting between them. Germline V gene lookup returns CDR1 LGHDT and CDR2 YNNKEL (reference sequence).

This clonotype was seen only a few times. This chain joins TRBV7-9 and TRBJ2-5; D is perhaps TRBD2 (6 bases). Germline V gene lookup returns CDR1 SEHNR and CDR2 FQNEAQ (reference sequence). CDR3 length equals 15 residues. Between the trimmed V and J ends, which lost 3 bases and 1 base, there was a span of 12 bases. CDR3 loop: CASSFAGSIQETQYF. CDR3 DNA sequence: TGTGCCAGCAGCTTTGCCGGGAGTATCCAAGAGACCCAGTACTTC.

The CDR3 is CASGLAKGVNTEAFF. The CDR3 DNA follows: TGTGCTAGTGGTTTGGCTAAAGGGGTGAACACTGAAGCTTTCTTT. The V and J genes are TRBV12-5 and TRBJ1-1, with D perhaps matching TRBD1 (5 bases). V lost 1 base and J 0 bases, leaving 9 bases between the germline ends. The CDR3 runs 15 residues. From germline, CDR1 is LGHNT and CDR2 FRNRAP.

This clonotype was picked up many times. The V and J genes are TRBV11-2 and TRBJ1-3; D might be TRBD1 (6 bases). Trimming left V 4 bases short and J 2 bases short, with 15 bases between. Germline assignment: CDR1 SGHAT and CDR2 FQNNGV. The CDR3 is 16 residues long. CDR3 coding DNA: TGTGCCAGCAGCTCCAACCCTACAGGGACTGGAAACACCATATATTTT. It yields the protein CASSSNPTGTGNTIYF.

J is TRBJ2-2 and V is TRBV11-2, with D uncertain. This CDR3 contains 17 residues. Trimming took off 2 bases at V and 4 bases at J, with 17 bases between the two ends. CDR1 is SGHAT, CDR2 FQNNGV, per germline. This CDR3 is CASSLTPAGPFTGELFF. The CDR3 coding sequence is TGTGCCAGCAGCTTAACTCCCGCCGGCCCGTTCACCGGGGAGCTGTTTTTT.

This clonotype was picked up a small number of times. The gene calls are TRBV12-3 or TRBV12-4 and TRBJ1-1; D unclear. The CDR3 is 13 amino acids. V lost 1 base and J lost 5, with 8 bases in between. CDR3 coding DNA: TGTGCCAGCAGTTTAGTTACGGGGACTGAAGCTTTCTTT. Protein product: CASSLVTGTEAFF.

This clonotype was counted only a few times. J is TRBJ2-2 and V is TRBV3-1; a weak D match, TRBD2 (6 bases). The CDR3 sequence is 16 residues long. CDR1 LGHDT and CDR2 YNNKEL come from the germline V gene (reference sequence). Between the trimmed V and J ends, which lost 3 bases and 1 base, there was a span of 12 bases. CDR3 sequence reads: CASSQGGSQNTGELFF. In nucleotides, the CDR3 is TGTGCCAGCAGCCAGGGGGGTAGCCAGAACACCGGGGAGCTGTTTTTT.

The rearrangement joins TRBV6-2 or TRBV6-3 to TRBJ2-1; weak D call: TRBD1 (7 bases). V lost 7 bases and J 7 bases, leaving 11 bases between the germline ends. The length of the CDR3 is 12 residues. Looked up from germline, CDR1 is MNHEY and CDR2 is SVGEGT. CDR3 residues: CASKAGGNEQFF. For the CDR3, the DNA is TGTGCCAGCAAGGCAGGGGGGAATGAGCAGTTCTTC.

The chain is built from TRBV7-6 and TRBJ2-7; D might be TRBD2 (5 bases). This CDR3 contains 19 residues. Looked up from germline, CDR1 is SGHVS and CDR2 is FNYEAQ. Trimming cost V 1 base and J 3 bases, with 25 bases left between them. The CDR3 protein is CASSLGPRGAVQYDYEQYF. Written as DNA, the CDR3 is TGTGCCAGCAGCTTAGGTCCCCGGGGAGCGGTCCAGTACGACTACGAGCAGTACTTC.

This clonotype was picked up a small number of times. This chain connects TRBV2 to TRBJ2-3; possibly TRBD1 for D (6 bases). The CDR3 sequence is 15 residues long. From germline, CDR1 is SNHLY and CDR2 FYNNEI. V lost 1 base to trimming and J lost 5 bases, with 13 bases between them. The CDR3 nucleotides read TGTGCCAGCAGTGAAGTCAGGGGATTCGGAGATACGCAGTATTTT. Translating gives CASSEVRGFGDTQYF.

The chain couples TRBV6-6 to TRBJ2-5; unclear D gene. The CDR3 totals 12 residues. Trimming pared 2 bases from V and 3 bases from J, leaving 4 bases between. From germline, CDR1 is MNHNY and CDR2 SVGAGI (reference sequence). The CDR3 bases are TGTGCCAGCAGTTACACAGAAGAGACCCAGTACTTC. It codes for CASSYTEETQYF.

This clonotype was detected a few times. The chain uses TRBV5-6 and TRBJ1-2; D may be TRBD1 (5 bases). The CDR3 contains 13 residues. V shed 0 bases and J shed 4 bases, with 7 bases lying between them. Germline assignment: CDR1 SGHDT and CDR2 YYEEEE. The CDR3 DNA sequence: TGTGCCAGCAGCTTGGGACAGCTCTATGGCTACACCTTC. This translates into CASSLGQLYGYTF. Using reference TRBV5-6 and TRBJ1-2 for the parts outside the CDR3, the full variable domain is DAGVTQSPTHLIKTRGQQVTLRCSPKSGHDTVSWYQQALGQGPQFIFQYYEEEERQRGNFPDRFSGHQFPNYSSELNVNALLLGDSALYLCASSLGQLYGYTFGSGTRLTVV.

This clonotype was observed many times. The V call is TRBV20-1, the J call TRBJ2-6, with D tentatively TRBD1 or TRBD2 (6 bases each). This CDR3 is built from 17 residues. Germline V gene sequence: CDR1 DFQATT, CDR2 SNEGSKA (reference sequence). V lost 6 bases and J 0 bases, leaving 18 bases between the germline ends. The CDR3 protein is CSAARGDGSSGANVLTF. Here the CDR3 DNA reads TGCAGTGCCGCGAGGGGGGACGGGAGCTCTGGGGCCAACGTCCTGACTTTC.

This clonotype came up a few times. V is TRBV6-2 or TRBV6-3 and J is TRBJ2-7; tentative D call: TRBD2 (7 bases). This CDR3 contains 16 residues. Trimming removed 7 bases at V and 4 bases at J, with 23 bases between. Germline-derived CDR1 and CDR2 are MNHEY and SVGEGT. DNA of the CDR3: TGTGCCAGCATTCCATCGAGGACAGCGGGGAGGTACGAGCAGTACTTC. Protein: CASIPSRTAGRYEQYF.

This clonotype appeared many times. The chain recombines TRBV6-4 with TRBJ2-1, with 13 bases aligning to TRBD2. Trimming took 10 bases from V and 4 from J; bases not matched to a gene: 10. Germline V CDR1 and CDR2: MRHNA, SNTAGT. CDR3 size: 16 residues. CDR3 region: CATSGLAGDGYNEQFF. CDR3 DNA sequence: TGTGCCACGTCAGGACTAGCGGGAGATGGGTACAATGAGCAGTTCTTC.

The V and J genes are TRBV9 and TRBJ2-2; 10 bases agree with TRBD1. The CDR3 has 16 residues. The junction had 6 bases not matched to a gene; V was cut back by 3 bases and J by 4 bases. Germline lookup yields CDR1 SGDLS and CDR2 YYNGEE. This CDR3 reads CASSAGQGDGTGELFF. The DNA of the CDR3 is TGTGCCAGCAGCGCCGGACAGGGGGACGGCACCGGGGAGCTGTTTTTT.

The chain carries TRBV12-3 or TRBV12-4 and TRBJ2-1; maybe TRBD1 (5 bases). The V and J ends lost 7 bases and 9 bases respectively, with 10 bases between them. The CDR3 contains 11 residues. The CDR3 DNA follows: TGTGCCAGCATCCTCCAGGGTGAGCAGTTCTTC. Translation gives CASILQGEQFF.

The table lists this clonotype with many counts. V is TRBV20-1 and J is TRBJ2-1; 7 bases line up with TRBD1. After removal of 2 bases from V and 0 bases from J, the junction contained 13 bases not matched to a gene. CDR3 length: 18 residues. Germline V gene lookup returns CDR1 DFQATT and CDR2 SNEGSKA (reference sequence). Here the CDR3 DNA reads TGCAGTGCTAGAAACCCTTCCGTAGGGGGCAGCTCCTACAATGAGCAGTTCTTC. It yields the protein CSARNPSVGGSSYNEQFF.

This clonotype came up a few times. The chain joins TRBV12-3 or TRBV12-4 to TRBJ2-3; 9 nucleotides align to TRBD2. Trimming took 0 bases from V and 4 from J; bases not matched to a gene: 2. The CDR3 has 15 residues. The CDR3 reads CASSLAAGGPDTQYF. In DNA form, the CDR3 reads TGTGCCAGCAGTTTAGCGGCGGGAGGGCCAGATACGCAGTATTTT.

This clonotype came up many times. This chain links TRBV20-1 with TRBJ2-6; tentative D call: TRBD1 (5 bases). Germline V gene lookup returns CDR1 DFQATT and CDR2 SNEGSKA (reference sequence). This CDR3 has 15 residues. Trimming pared 4 bases from V and 0 bases from J, leaving 10 bases between. CDR3 DNA sequence: TGCAGTGCTAATAGACAGCACTCTGGGGCCAACGTCCTGACTTTC. This gives the protein CSANRQHSGANVLTF.